This is a list of T cell receptor beta chains from one sample in a study of shared clonotypes between healthy human individuals. Repertoires were generated with immunoSEQ multiplex PCR, while TCRdb's copy carries only in-frame clones and drops some. The data show some 600,000 clones, about 95% seen once. Material: naive CD8+ T cells sorted from blood. The receptors originated from a woman aged 30 to 39 in good health. The CDR3 runs from the conserved cysteine through the conserved F or W. Each record gives: D gene, V gene, clone size, J gene, CDR3 DNA, CDR3 protein. The D gene is left open where the match is weak. Size tells how often a clone was seen (once, few, many) or the class of an expanded clone, and some rows leave it out.

TRBD1	TRBV2	-	TRBJ2-5	TGTGCCAGCAGTGAGGGTTGGGACAGACAAGAGACCCAGTACTTC	CASSEGWDRQETQYF
-	TRBV5-1	-	TRBJ2-1	TGCGCCAGCAGTCGCGCTTATGAGCAGTTCTTC	CASSRAYEQFF
TRBD1	TRBV5-8	-	TRBJ2-3	TGTGCCAGCAGCTCCGGGACAGGGAGCGCAGATACGCAGTATTTT	CASSSGTGSADTQYF
TRBD2	TRBV9	-	TRBJ2-3	TGTGCCAGCAGCCCCCGGCGGGAGACAGATACGCAGTATTTT	CASSPRRETDTQYF
-	TRBV9	-	TRBJ1-1	TGTGCCAGCAGCCCCTGGGGGAGACCCTTT	CASSPWGRPF
-	TRBV5-1	-	TRBJ1-1	TGCGCCAGCAGCTTGGCTGGGGGTGGGAGTGAAGCTTTCTTT	CASSLAGGGSEAFF
-	TRBV29-1	-	TRBJ1-2	TGCAGCGTGGACTGGGGAGGGACCTATGGCTACACCTTC	CSVDWGGTYGYTF
TRBD2	TRBV28	-	TRBJ2-2	TGTGCCAGTTACGGACTAGCAACCGGGGAGCTGTTTTTT	CASYGLATGELFF
-	TRBV5-4	once	TRBJ1-3	TGTGCCAGCAGCTTGCCGACTCTCTCTGGAAACACCATATATTTT	CASSLPTLSGNTIYF
-	TRBV7-9	-	TRBJ2-7	TGTGCCAGCAGCTTTGACGGATACGAGCAGTACTTC	CASSFDGYEQYF
-	TRBV9	-	TRBJ2-2	TGTGCCAGCAGCCGACAGCAATACTCAGTGAACACCGGGGAGCTGTTTTTT	CASSRQQYSVNTGELFF
TRBD1	TRBV14	-	TRBJ1-6	TGTGCCAGCAGCCATAGCCGGGACAGGGGGCGCAGGTCACCCCTCCACTTT	CASSHSRDRGRRSPLHF
TRBD1	TRBV9	-	TRBJ1-4	TGTGCCAGCAGCGCCCGCCGGGACAGAGGTCGCACTAATGAAAAACTGTTTTTT	CASSARRDRGRTNEKLFF
-	TRBV7-9	-	TRBJ2-3	TGTGCCAGCAGCTCTGGGCGGGACCCAGATACGCAGTATTTT	CASSSGRDPDTQYF
-	TRBV15	-	TRBJ1-2	TGTGCCACCAGCAGAGATCTAGGGAACTATGGCTACACCTTC	CATSRDLGNYGYTF
TRBD2	TRBV2	once	TRBJ2-1	TGTGCCAGCAGTGTCGGACTAGCGGCCTACAATGAGCAGTTCTTC	CASSVGLAAYNEQFF
-	TRBV5-1	-	TRBJ1-3	TGCGCCAGCAGCGTCGACAGATACTCTGGAAACACCATATATTTT	CASSVDRYSGNTIYF
-	TRBV19	-	TRBJ1-1	TGTGCCAGTAGCCCCTCTGGGGGGCTTCACACTGAAGCTTTCTTT	CASSPSGGLHTEAFF
-	TRBV5-6	-	TRBJ2-7	TGTGCCAGCAGCATAATTGCCGCGGCCCAGGGCCCTCACGAGCAGTACTTC	CASSIIAAAQGPHEQYF
-	TRBV28	-	TRBJ2-5	TGTGCCAGCACCGGCCAGGGGATGGTACATTCGGCCCAGTACTTC	CASTGQGMVHSAQYF
-	TRBV28	-	TRBJ2-7	TGTGCCAGCAGCCCCCCTGAGTCCTACGAGCAGTACTTC	CASSPPESYEQYF
TRBD2	TRBV9	-	TRBJ2-7	TGTGCCAGCAGCTCCTCGGGGGGGGCCGGGGACGAGCAGTACTTC	CASSSSGGAGDEQYF
-	TRBV2	-	TRBJ1-2	TGTGCCAGCAGTGAGGTTGGGGGGATGCAAAACTATGGCTACACCTTC	CASSEVGGMQNYGYTF
-	TRBV4-2	-	TRBJ2-1	TGTGCCAGCAGCCAAGGCCGGCGAGACAATGAGCAGTTCTTC	CASSQGRRDNEQFF
-	TRBV19	-	TRBJ2-3	TGTGCCAGTAGTAAAGAACTCACAGATACGCAGTATTTT	CASSKELTDTQYF
TRBD1	TRBV19	-	TRBJ2-4	TGTGCCAGTAGTCTCGGGATCGACAGGGGCGTTTTCATTCAGTACTTC	CASSLGIDRGVFIQYF
-	TRBV27	-	TRBJ2-7	TGTGCCAGCAGTTTACAAACAGGTTTCTACGAGCAGTACTTC	CASSLQTGFYEQYF
TRBD2	TRBV27	-	TRBJ2-2	TGTGCCAGCAGTTTAGTTGGGAGGGCCCCAACCGGGGAGCTGTTTTTT	CASSLVGRAPTGELFF
TRBD1	TRBV28	-	TRBJ1-5	TGTGCCAGCAGCCCGACAGGGGGCGACAATCAGCCCCAGCATTTT	CASSPTGGDNQPQHF